This TCR beta chain was identified in a study of CXCR3-negative and CXCR3-positive naive CD8 T cells. Study overall: Sequencing gave about 135 million TRB reads overall, about 1.5 +/- 0.3 million per library.

The CDR3 extends over 17 amino acids. Note on this clonotype: The antigen remains undetermined.

Notes on the study in general: Each naive subset displayed comparably high diversity, whereas memory CD8+ cells displayed much lower diversity. Comparison of naive cells showed more hydrophobic TRB CDR3s in CXCR3-positive than in CXCR3-negative naive cells.

In triplicate, each CD8+ T cell subset was sorted at approximately 290,000 cells per replicate. Phenotypically, naive CD8+ T cells corresponded to CD45RO-CCR7+CD27+CD95-. The TRB libraries of cDNA were built by UMI-labeled 5' RACE. TCRdb re-analyzed the 5' RACE reads; it lists each CDR3 protein once, without DNA. This sample carries 150,000 to 170,000 distinct CDR3 sequences, with under 0.5% going to the ten biggest clones. This sequence was found in a human donor in good health. Some clones in this sample may be carry-over from other donors' samples. The rearrangement uses TRBV12-3 or TRBV12-4 and TRBJ1-4. Sequences were obtained from naive CXCR3+ CD8+ T cells from blood. Subset described: CD45RO-CCR7+CD27+CD95- naive CD8+ T cells expressing CXCR3 (TNR3+). CDR3 in amino acids: CASSLGFSLPTNEKLFF.